Listed below are T cell receptor beta chains from one sample, sequenced in a study of cytomegalovirus exposure and HLA in healthy donors. Assay used: immunoSEQ multiplex PCR; TCRdb lists only in-frame clones, some missing. The data show around 140,000 clones, approximately 80% seen once. The source material was PBMCs. The receptors originated from a male donor in good health and CMV-seronegative. CDR3s include the opening cysteine and the closing phenylalanine or tryptophan. D genes are given only for firm matches. Some rows have no size entry. The others give once, few or many, or a class for an expanded clone.

clone size	V gene	J gene	D gene	CDR3 protein	CDR3 DNA
few	TRBV6-5	TRBJ2-3	TRBD2	CASSYGTSVSTDTQYF	TGTGCCAGCAGTTACGGGACTAGCGTTAGCACAGATACGCAGTATTTT
.	TRBV15	TRBJ2-7	TRBD1	CATSRDLGRGPYEQYF	TGTGCCACCAGCAGAGATCTTGGCAGGGGGCCTTACGAGCAGTACTTC
.	TRBV21-1	TRBJ1-4	.	CASSVRSVTSEKLFF	TGTGCCAGCAGCGTCCGTTCGGTGACTAGCGAAAAACTGTTTTTT
.	TRBV29-1	TRBJ2-1	TRBD2	CSVEFRMWLAGGRVF	TGCAGCGTTGAATTCCGAATGTGGCTAGCGGGAGGACGGGTCTTC
.	TRBV4-1	TRBJ2-7	.	CASSSMGGALSYEQYF	TGCGCCAGCAGCTCTATGGGGGGGGCCCTCTCCTACGAGCAGTACTTC
.	TRBV11-2	TRBJ1-1	TRBD1	CASSPRQGLNTEAFF	TGTGCCAGCAGCCCCCGACAGGGCCTGAACACTGAAGCTTTCTTT
.	TRBV5-1	TRBJ2-1	TRBD1	CASSLDGQGDFF	TGCGCCAGCAGCTTGGATGGACAGGGTGATTTCTTC
.	TRBV6-6	TRBJ2-7	.	CASRGGYEQYF	TGTGCCAGCAGAGGAGGCTACGAGCAGTACTTC
.	TRBV6-5	TRBJ2-1	.	CASSYSRDSPYNEQFF	TGTGCCAGCAGTTACTCCCGGGACTCACCGTACAATGAGCAGTTCTTC
.	TRBV28	TRBJ1-1	TRBD1	CASRLFGQGGTEAFF	TGTGCCAGCAGGCTCTTCGGACAGGGCGGCACTGAAGCTTTCTTT
.	TRBV11-1	TRBJ2-1	TRBD1	CASSSSGGAGEQFF	TGTGCCAGCAGCTCGTCAGGGGGCGCGGGTGAGCAGTTCTTC
.	TRBV7-8	TRBJ2-7	.	CASSARPDRYEQYF	TGTGCCAGCAGCGCCCGCCCAGACAGGTACGAGCAGTACTTC
.	TRBV19	TRBJ2-1	.	CASSKFSTTPSYNEQFF	TGTGCCAGTAGTAAGTTCTCGACAACCCCTTCCTACAATGAGCAGTTCTTC
.	TRBV5-1	TRBJ1-5	.	CASSLDINQPQHF	TGCGCCAGCAGCTTGGATATAAATCAGCCCCAGCATTTT
.	TRBV7-2	TRBJ2-5	TRBD1	CASSWTGPQETQYF	TGTGCCAGCAGCTGGACAGGTCCTCAAGAGACCCAGTACTTC
.	TRBV5-5	TRBJ1-4	TRBD1	CASSLGQGEIMGNEKLFF	TGTGCCAGCAGCCTCGGACAGGGGGAAATTATGGGAAATGAAAAACTGTTTTTT
.	TRBV2	TRBJ2-7	.	CASSEEGEGFYEQYF	TGTGCCAGCAGTGAAGAGGGAGAGGGTTTTTACGAGCAGTACTTC
.	TRBV18	TRBJ1-1	TRBD1	CASSPYGDRATEAFF	TGTGCCAGCTCACCATATGGGGACAGGGCTACTGAAGCTTTCTTT
.	TRBV6-5	TRBJ1-2	TRBD1	CASTGQGIYGYTF	TGTGCCAGCACGGGACAGGGGATTTATGGCTACACCTTC
.	TRBV18	TRBJ2-7	TRBD2	CASSLTSGGSYEQYF	TGTGCCAGCTCACTTACTAGCGGGGGATCCTACGAGCAGTACTTC
.	TRBV5-4	TRBJ1-1	TRBD1	CASSPGGDRGQNTEAFF	TGTGCCAGCAGCCCCGGCGGGGACAGGGGGCAGAACACTGAAGCTTTCTTT
once	TRBV28	TRBJ2-4	.	CASSPGSLAKNIQYF	TGTGCCAGCAGCCCTGGGAGTCTAGCCAAAAACATTCAGTACTTC
.	TRBV5-1	TRBJ1-1	TRBD1	CASSQGDSMNTEAFF	TGCGCCAGCAGCCAAGGGGACAGCATGAACACTGAAGCTTTCTTT
.	TRBV5-1	TRBJ2-1	.	CASSLAGVMYYNEQFF	TGCGCCAGCAGCTTGGCCGGGGTTATGTACTACAATGAGCAGTTCTTC
.	TRBV15	TRBJ2-3	.	CATSRGALRASRPTDTQYF	TGTGCCACCAGCAGAGGGGCCCTGAGGGCTAGCAGGCCCACAGATACGCAGTATTTT
.	TRBV6-1	TRBJ2-1	.	CASSDPGRGDEQFF	TGTGCCAGCAGTGACCCCGGCAGGGGCGATGAGCAGTTCTTC
.	TRBV5-1	TRBJ1-2	TRBD1	CASSLGDRVYGYTF	TGCGCCAGCAGCTTGGGGGACAGGGTCTATGGCTACACCTTC
.	TRBV15	TRBJ2-2	TRBD1	CATSRGDGTGKRTGELFF	TGTGCCACCAGCAGAGGGGATGGGACAGGGAAGAGGACCGGGGAGCTGTTTTTT